This T cell receptor beta chain was sequenced for a study of blood T cells in healthy people across ages. This clonotype was picked up a small number of times. Next came a second PCR, run for about 7 to 12 cycles, which used a sample-barcoded 5' primer along with a J-beta primer mix. In TCRdb, the 5' RACE reads were re-called with MiXCR into one record per CDR3 protein. The sample has more than 1,400,000 distinct CDR3 sequences, roughly 40% seen once. V was clipped by 0 bases and J by 0 bases, with 9 bases between them. Per the germline V gene, CDR1 is MDHEN and CDR2 is SYDVKM. CDR3 size: 17 residues. Drawing of peripheral blood yielded roughly 9.8 milliliters from each donor. Isolation recovered at least 7 million PBMCs from every sample.

Sequencing was carried out using blood. This clonotype was obtained from a woman aged 18-30 years in good health. This rearrangement joins TRBV28 to TRBJ1-6; D remains ambiguous. CDR3 in amino acids: CASSLWAESSYNSPLHF. The CDR3 nucleotides read TGTGCCAGCAGTTTATGGGCGGAGAGCTCCTATAATTCACCCCTCCACTTT.